What follows describes a single T cell receptor (beta chain). This clone was seen just once. It lacks a known antigen. No base qualities exist here, and no much larger clone lies one base off it. In the prospective study, participants were roughly 18 to 100 years old, resided in about 25 geographic areas of the United States, and were enrolled through a virtual design. Cohort assignment in the prospective study relied on participant-reported clinical history from a screening survey and a study questionnaire. A participant counted as exposed if, within 2 weeks of entering the study, that participant had been in contact with someone who had a PCR-confirmed or clinician-diagnosed COVID-19 case. Each participant in the prospective study had whole blood, serum and a nasopharyngeal or oropharyngeal swab collected by mobile phlebotomists. Prospective study participants could optionally give additional blood draws and questionnaires over a roughly 2-month period. Before DNA extraction, blood samples from the prospective study were shipped at room temperature or frozen.

This entry belongs to a study of blood T cell repertoires in COVID-19 (dated by TCRdb to about 2020). Looking at the study overall: Collaborator samples came from the United States, Italy and Spain and covered acute and convalescent phases of COVID-19. The material from the prospective study consisted of cDNA or gDNA derived from T cells, B-cell-depleted T cells, or PBMCs. Subjects who had been exposed to COVID-19, were actively infected with it, or had recovered from it provided the deeply sampled blood TCRbeta repertoires that made up the dataset. The repertoires were released in a freely available public database meant as a resource for research on the immune response to SARS-CoV-2. Samples were obtained from the ongoing ImmuneRACE study (first 160 participants) and from 1,254 subjects provided by 6 global collaborators. The sample metadata nearly always contained a de-identified subject ID, COVID-19 status, age in years and sex. HLA class I and class II types, where available, came from metadata supplied by the sample provider rather than from assay-based typing.

The germline ends are 11 bases apart after V is trimmed by 0 bases and J by 6 bases. Taken from the germline V gene (reference sequence), the CDR1 and CDR2 loops are LGHDT and YNNKEL. Spanning cysteine to phenylalanine, the CDR3 consists of 14 amino acids. The kept DNA is CDR3 alone, 42 bases in frame from the first base. Paper-wide results and their limitations: How much clinical and demographic metadata was included differed by source and by participant, and the metadata was provided uncurated.

The immunoSEQ Assay, a bias-controlled multiplex PCR, was used to amplify TCRbeta CDR3 regions from genomic DNA. Under the source paper's analysis protocol: The number of nucleated cells in each sample was estimated by amplification of reference gene primers within the assay. Sequence reads were collapsed and filtered to measure the absolute abundance of every unique TCRbeta CDR3 rearrangement. For each sample, productive Simpson clonality was calculated as the square root of Simpson's diversity index across productive rearrangements. In its TCRdb copy, this immuneACCESS table keeps in-frame sequences only and misses some clones. Where compared with another copy, unresolved V genes explain less than half of these, and the others have no known cause. V and J calls plus clone size are reproduced from that table; the DNA served to infer D and trimming. Across this sample there are about 210,000 clones, with less than 90% seen only once. The top ten constitute about 4.6% of the sample.

The sample taken for sequencing was PBMCs or T cells enriched from blood (not recorded which). Recombination linked TRBV3-1 (or the pseudogene TRBV3-2) to TRBJ1-1; tentative D gene TRBD1, with 6 bases matching. The TCR was taken from a woman aged 25 to 39 who had been exposed to COVID-19. CDR3 protein: CASSQETGPAEAFF. The nucleotide sequence reads TGTGCCAGCAGCCAAGAAACAGGGCCCGCTGAAGCTTTCTTT.